A single T cell receptor (beta chain) is shown here with its context. Which antigen it targets is not known. No qualities accompany the bases; no much larger clone lies one base away. The data were obtained in a study of CD8 T cells in Susac syndrome (dated by TCRdb to about 2019). Turning to the overall study: The study used repertoire sequencing to test whether antigen drove CD8+ T cell activation and differentiation in Susac syndrome. CD8+ T cell repertoire clonality was compared between approximately 12 healthy donors, some 14 Susac syndrome patients and about 15 multiple sclerosis patients. The research as a whole found: The study acknowledged that relatively few individuals were included in the TCR sequencing and HLA analysis.

RNA was extracted using the RNeasy kit, and roughly 0.5 to 1 ug of the RNA was reverse transcribed with random hexamers. The immunoSEQ multiplex PCR assay, covering 54 Vbeta and 13 Jbeta segments, was used to amplify TCR beta CDR3 regions. Bias from PCR amplification was corrected by using a synthetic template baseline for primer optimization and for computational correction. The authors' pipeline ran thus. Reads were annotated to V, D and J genes according to IMGT and were analyzed with immunoSEQ Analyzer, with only productive sequences retained. Clonality was calculated as one minus the Shannon entropy normalized by log2 of the number of productive unique sequences. For each patient and control, public and private clones were evaluated within the 100 most prevalent clones. A clone was defined as Susac-specific if it was absent from the healthy and MS cohorts, from more than 850 published viral clones and from other ImmuneACCESS disease sequences. TCRdb itself trimmed the public reads at Q25 with fastp, ran MiXCR and retained productive beta chains. For every CDR3 protein sequence, its rows merge into one entry that carries the most common genes and DNA. TCRdb, not the original authors, processed these V and J calls. For this sample there are about 150,000 distinct CDR3 sequences; roughly 94% appear just once. The ten top clones hold just over 0.2% of the sample.

The V end loses 5 bases and the J end loses 3 bases, and a stretch of 22 bases separates them. The germline V gene (reference sequence) gives CDR1 as MNHEY and CDR2 as SMNVEV. Measured from the cysteine to the phenylalanine, the CDR3 is 17 residues long. Just CDR3 DNA is preserved here, 51 bases in frame from base 1. Peripheral blood CD8+ and CD4+ T cells from healthy donors, Susac syndrome patients and multiple sclerosis patients were profiled using high-throughput TCR beta sequencing. Multiple sclerosis controls were treatment-naive patients with stable or active relapsing-remitting disease fulfilling revised McDonald criteria. Bulk CD8+ and CD4+ T cells were purified by magnetic negative isolation, whereas CD8+ TEMRA cells were enriched by FACS. Blood was collected in EDTA tubes and processed within 24 hours, with PBMCs isolated through density gradient centrifugation. PBMCs intended for TCR sequencing were frozen in liquid nitrogen and were later thawed in a 37 degrees C water bath. The sorted or isolated CD4+, CD8+ and CD8+ TEMRA cells had a purity of 90% or higher.

The sequence came from a human donor with multiple sclerosis. Sequenced sample: CD8+ T cells from PBMCs. The chain uses TRBV27 and TRBJ1-2, and the D gene may be TRBD1, 5 bases matching. The CDR3: CASSPTPLDSYYYGYTF. The nucleotide sequence reads TGTGCCAGCAGTCCCACACCCTTAGACAGCTACTACTATGGCTACACCTTC.